This entry describes one T cell receptor beta chain. This specimen belongs to a study of blood T cell repertoires in COVID-19. Study information: The origin of the acute and convalescent COVID-19 samples was the United States, Italy and Spain. PBMCs, B-cell-depleted T cells, or T cells were the source of the cDNA or gDNA that made up the material.

Trimming left V 2 bases short and J 2 bases short, with 3 bases between. The CDR3 has 11 residues. Germline assignment: CDR1 DFQATT and CDR2 SNEGSKA (reference sequence). Authors' analysis steps: Cell counts per sample came from amplifying reference gene primers. Generated by immunoSEQ multiplex PCR, the TCRdb table keeps only in-frame clones and is missing some. Clonal size and the V and J genes are those of that table, whereas D and trimming came from the DNA. The profile covers about 150,000 clones, with approximately 83% appearing a single time and about an eighth taken by the ten largest. The sequenced sample consisted of peripheral blood. This TCR derives from a man aged 70-80 years who had recovered from COVID-19. The gene calls are TRBV20-1 and TRBJ1-2; D is ambiguous. CDR3 loop: CSARQNYGYTF. The DNA for the CDR3 is TGCAGTGCTAGACAGAACTATGGCTACACCTTC.